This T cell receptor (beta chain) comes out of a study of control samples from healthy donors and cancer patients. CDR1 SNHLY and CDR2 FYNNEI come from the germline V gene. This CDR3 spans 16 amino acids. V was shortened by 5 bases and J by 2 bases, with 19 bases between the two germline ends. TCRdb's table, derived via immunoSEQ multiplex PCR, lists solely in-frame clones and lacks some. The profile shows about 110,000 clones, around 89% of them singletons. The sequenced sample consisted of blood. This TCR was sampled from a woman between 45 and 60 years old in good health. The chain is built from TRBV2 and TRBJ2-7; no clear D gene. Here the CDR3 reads CASSLTYRRTTYEQYV. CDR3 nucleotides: TGTGCCAGCAGTCTTACCTATAGACGAACTACCTACGAGCAGTACGTC.